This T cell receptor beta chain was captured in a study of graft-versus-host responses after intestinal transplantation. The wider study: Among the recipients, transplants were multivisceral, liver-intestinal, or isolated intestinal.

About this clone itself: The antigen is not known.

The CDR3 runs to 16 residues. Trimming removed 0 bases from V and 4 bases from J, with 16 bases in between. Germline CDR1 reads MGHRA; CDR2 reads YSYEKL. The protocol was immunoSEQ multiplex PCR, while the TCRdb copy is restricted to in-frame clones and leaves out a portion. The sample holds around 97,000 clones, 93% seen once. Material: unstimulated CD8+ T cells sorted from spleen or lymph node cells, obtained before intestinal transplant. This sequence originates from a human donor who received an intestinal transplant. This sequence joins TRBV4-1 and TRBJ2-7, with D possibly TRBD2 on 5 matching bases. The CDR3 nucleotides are TGCGCCAGCAGCCAAGATCTCGGCAACGGCGGGTACGAGCAGTACTTC. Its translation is CASSQDLGNGGYEQYF.